This TCR beta chain was retrieved from a study of blood T cells in healthy people across ages. Together with a sample-barcoded 5' primer, a J-beta primer mix was included in a second PCR lasting about 6 to 12 cycles. TCRdb reprocessed the 5' RACE reads with MiXCR, giving one entry per CDR3 protein. In the table there are almost 1 million distinct CDR3 sequences, about 53% of which are singletons. Per the germline V gene, CDR1 is LGHNA and CDR2 is YSLEER. V was pared by 1 base and J by 1 base, with 15 bases between. The CDR3 has 17 residues. The chain links TRBV4-3 to TRBJ2-3; no clear D. Sequences were obtained from blood. The clonotype comes from a woman aged 60-75 years in good health. Written as DNA, the CDR3 is TGCGCCAGCAGCCAAGCCAAGGGCTCGGTGGGCACAGATACGCAGTATTTT. Residues: CASSQAKGSVGTDTQYF.